In its sample, the clone carrying this T cell receptor (beta chain) was seen many times. Its antigen is unidentified. This record belongs to a study of T cells in Graves' hyperthyroidism and ophthalmopathy. Amplification targeted TCR beta CDR3 regions from RNA transcripts. The study used the HTBI primer set for a first-round RT-PCR of the TCR CDR3. TCRdb redid the calling of the multiplex PCR reads with MiXCR, one entry per CDR3 protein. The sample contains fewer than 110,000 distinct CDR3 sequences, approximately 48% of which appear only once. The CDR3 totals 14 residues. Per germline, CDR1 MGHRA and CDR2 YSYEKL. V lost 0 bases and J lost 10, with 15 bases in between. Findings of the study overall: The model anticipated ophthalmopathy a median around 6 months pre-onset. In blood, most of the thyroid clonotypes expanded above 0.001 were also present.

The receptor was isolated from a man in his forties or fifties with Graves' hyperthyroidism. Sequenced input: blood. The chain has TRBV4-1 and TRBJ1-1, with D perhaps TRBD1 (6 bases). For the CDR3, the DNA is TGCGCCAGCAGCCAAGAGTCGGCAGGGGTTCGAGCTTTCTTT. It translates to CASSQESAGVRAFF.